This T cell receptor (beta chain) was identified in a study of PD-1 blockade in classical Hodgkin lymphoma. Study context: Intravenous delivery of nivolumab at 3 mg/kg to patients occurred every 2 weeks.

This CDR3 has 16 residues. Germline V gene sequence: CDR1 PRHDT, CDR2 FYEKMQ (reference sequence). V trimming: 8 bases; J trimming: 2 bases; junction bases outside the gene matches: 11. Every single patient, without exception, relapsed after autologous stem cell transplantation, and brentuximab vedotin exposure varied. The investigators isolated CD8+ T cells from thawed PBMCs using magnetic negative selection. This table comes from immunoSEQ multiplex PCR, and its TCRdb copy is limited to in-frame clones, with some not included. Among some 4,500 clones, around four fifths were seen once, and the ten largest hold 24%.

The sequence came from a human donor with classical Hodgkin lymphoma. The starting material was CD8+ T cells from blood, obtained at baseline. The chain joins TRBV13 to TRBJ2-2; 7 nucleotides line up with TRBD1. CDR3 in DNA: TGTGCCAGCGAAAACTTCGACAGGGCAAACACCGGGGAGCTGTTTTTT. It yields the protein CASENFDRANTGELFF.